The present T cell receptor (beta chain) was sequenced within a study of T cells in women clearing cervical HPV infection. Sequencing used immunoSEQ multiplex PCR; TCRdb keeps in-frame clones, though not all of them. The sample table includes around 30,000 clones. With regard to this clone: Its antigen is not identified. The read ends 3 residues before the CDR3 terminus; that terminus is restored from the germline J gene.

General study points: CIN3+ cases had significantly higher TCR richness than controls; evenness did not differ. A classifier using richness and V gene abundances reached an AUC of 0.7 to 0.9.

The CDR3 runs to 15 residues. Per germline, CDR1 SEHNR and CDR2 FQNEAQ (reference sequence). Source material: blood buffy coat. The chain combines TRBV7-9 with TRBJ2-3, with TRBD1 matching 7 bases. The TCR was taken from a woman between 18 and 70 years old with a cervical HPV16 infection that either progressed to CIN3+ or cleared (not recorded which). This CDR3 reads CASSSGTAGNQPQYF. The sequenced part of the CDR3 DNA is TGTGCCAGCAGTTCCGGGACAGCTGGCAATCAGCCG.